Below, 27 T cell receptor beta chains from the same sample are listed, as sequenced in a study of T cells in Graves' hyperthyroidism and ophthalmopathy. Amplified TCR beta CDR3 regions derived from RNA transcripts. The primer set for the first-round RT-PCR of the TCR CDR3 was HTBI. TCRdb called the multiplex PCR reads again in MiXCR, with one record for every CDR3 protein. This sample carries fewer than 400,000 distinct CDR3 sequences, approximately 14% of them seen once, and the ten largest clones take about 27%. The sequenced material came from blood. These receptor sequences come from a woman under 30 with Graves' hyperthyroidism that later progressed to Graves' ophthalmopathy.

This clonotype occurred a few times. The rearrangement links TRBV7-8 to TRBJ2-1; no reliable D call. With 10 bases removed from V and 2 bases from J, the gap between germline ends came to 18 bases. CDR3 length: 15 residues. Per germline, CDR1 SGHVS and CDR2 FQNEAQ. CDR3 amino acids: CATITPHGPYNEQFF. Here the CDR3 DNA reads TGTGCCACTATTACCCCACACGGACCCTACAATGAGCAGTTCTTC. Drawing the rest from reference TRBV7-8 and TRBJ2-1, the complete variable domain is GAGVSQSPRYKVAKRGQDVALRCDPISGHVSLFWYQQALGQGPEFLTYFQNEAQLDKSGLPSDRFFAERPEGSVSTLKIQRTQQEDSAVYLCATITPHGPYNEQFFGPGTRLTVL.

DNA of the CDR3: TGTGCCAGCAAGGCGGATACTAACTATGGCTACACCTTC. It encodes CASKADTNYGYTF. The rearrangement uses TRBV6-2 or TRBV6-3 and TRBJ1-2; D unclear. V lost 7 bases and J 0 bases, leaving 9 bases between the germline ends. The CDR3 is made up of 13 amino acids. Per germline, CDR1 MNHEY and CDR2 SVGEGT.

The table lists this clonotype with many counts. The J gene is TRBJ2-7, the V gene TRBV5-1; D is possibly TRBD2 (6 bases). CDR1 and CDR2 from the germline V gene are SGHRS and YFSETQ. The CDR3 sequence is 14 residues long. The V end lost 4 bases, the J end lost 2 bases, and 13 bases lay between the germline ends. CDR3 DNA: TGCGCCAGCAGCCAAGGACTACCCACCTACGAGCAGTACTTC. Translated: CASSQGLPTYEQYF.

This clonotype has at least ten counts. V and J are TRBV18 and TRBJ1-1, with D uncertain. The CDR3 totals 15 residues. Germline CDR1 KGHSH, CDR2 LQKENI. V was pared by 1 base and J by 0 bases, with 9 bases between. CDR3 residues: CASSPRWVLNTEAFF. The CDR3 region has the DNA TGTGCCAGCTCACCACGCTGGGTACTGAACACTGAAGCTTTCTTT.

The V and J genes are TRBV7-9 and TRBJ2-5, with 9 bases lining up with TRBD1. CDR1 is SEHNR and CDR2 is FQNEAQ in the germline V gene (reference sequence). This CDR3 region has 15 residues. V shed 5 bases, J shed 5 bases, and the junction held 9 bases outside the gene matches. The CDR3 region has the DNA TGTGCCAGCAGCCTGACAGGGGGTCGGAGGGAGACCCAGTACTTC. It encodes CASSLTGGRRETQYF.

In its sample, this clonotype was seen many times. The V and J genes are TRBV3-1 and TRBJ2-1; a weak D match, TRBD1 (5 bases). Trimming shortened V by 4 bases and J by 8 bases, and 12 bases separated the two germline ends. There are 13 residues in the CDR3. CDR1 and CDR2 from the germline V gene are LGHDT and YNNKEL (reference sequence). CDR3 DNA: TGTGCCAGCAGCCCAAGAACAGGCTATGAGCAGTTCTTC. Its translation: CASSPRTGYEQFF.

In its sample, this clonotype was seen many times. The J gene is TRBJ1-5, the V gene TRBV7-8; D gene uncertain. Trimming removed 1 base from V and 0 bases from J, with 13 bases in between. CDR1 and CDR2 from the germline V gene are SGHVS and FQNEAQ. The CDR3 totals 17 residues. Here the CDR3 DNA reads TGTGCCAGCAGCTTAGGGGAGGGAACCCATAGCAATCAGCCCCAGCATTTT. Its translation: CASSLGEGTHSNQPQHF.

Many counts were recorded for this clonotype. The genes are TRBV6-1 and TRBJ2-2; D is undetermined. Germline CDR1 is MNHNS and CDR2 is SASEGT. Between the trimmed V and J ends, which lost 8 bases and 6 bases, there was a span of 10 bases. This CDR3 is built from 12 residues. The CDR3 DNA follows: TGTGCCAGCCGTCAGTCGGCCGGGGAGCTGTTTTTT. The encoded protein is CASRQSAGELFF.

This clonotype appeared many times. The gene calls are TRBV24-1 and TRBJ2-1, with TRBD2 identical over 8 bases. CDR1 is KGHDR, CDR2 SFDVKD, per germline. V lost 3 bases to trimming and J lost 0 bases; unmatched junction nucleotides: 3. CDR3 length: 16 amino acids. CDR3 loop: CATSDTGTSSYNEQFF. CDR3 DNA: TGTGCCACCAGTGATACCGGGACTAGCTCCTACAATGAGCAGTTCTTC.

The CDR3, as DNA: TGTGCCAGCAGCCCGAGGGGACAGGGGTCCGGGGAGCTGTTTTTT. Its protein is CASSPRGQGSGELFF. V usage is TRBV9 and J usage is TRBJ2-2, with TRBD1 matching 10 bases. CDR3 size: 15 residues. V lost 4 bases to trimming and J lost 6 bases; unmatched junction nucleotides: 6. CDR1 is SGDLS and CDR2 is YYNGEE in the germline V gene.

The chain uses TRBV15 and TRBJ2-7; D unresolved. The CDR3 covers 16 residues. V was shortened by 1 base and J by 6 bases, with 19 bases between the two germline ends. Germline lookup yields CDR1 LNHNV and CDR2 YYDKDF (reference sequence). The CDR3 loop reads CATSRVVAALVGEQYF. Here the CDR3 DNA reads TGTGCCACCAGCAGAGTGGTGGCCGCTTTAGTGGGCGAGCAGTACTTC.

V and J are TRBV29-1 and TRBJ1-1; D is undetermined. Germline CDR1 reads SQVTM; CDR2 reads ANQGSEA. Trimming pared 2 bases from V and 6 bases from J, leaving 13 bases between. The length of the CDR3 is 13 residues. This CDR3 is CSVEKGSGSEAFF. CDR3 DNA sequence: TGCAGCGTTGAAAAGGGTTCGGGGTCTGAAGCTTTCTTT. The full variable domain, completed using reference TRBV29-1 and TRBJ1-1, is SAVISQKPSRDICQRGTSLTIQCQVDSQVTMMFWYRQQPGQSLTLIATANQGSEATYESGFVIDKFPISRPNLTFSTLTVSNMSPEDSSIYLCSVEKGSGSEAFFGQGTRLTVV.

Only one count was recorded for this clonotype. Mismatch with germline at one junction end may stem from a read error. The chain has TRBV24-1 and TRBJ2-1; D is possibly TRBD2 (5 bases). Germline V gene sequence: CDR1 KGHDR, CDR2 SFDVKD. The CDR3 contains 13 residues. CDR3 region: CAASDYKRYEQFF. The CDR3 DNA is TGTGCCGCCAGTGATTACAAGCGGTACGAGCAGTTCTTC.

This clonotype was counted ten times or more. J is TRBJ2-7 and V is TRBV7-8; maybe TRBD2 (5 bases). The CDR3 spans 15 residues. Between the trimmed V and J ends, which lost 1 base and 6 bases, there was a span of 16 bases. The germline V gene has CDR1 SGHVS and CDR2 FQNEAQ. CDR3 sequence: CASSLVRSRAGEQYF. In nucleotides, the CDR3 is TGTGCCAGCAGCTTAGTGAGGTCGAGGGCGGGCGAGCAGTACTTC.

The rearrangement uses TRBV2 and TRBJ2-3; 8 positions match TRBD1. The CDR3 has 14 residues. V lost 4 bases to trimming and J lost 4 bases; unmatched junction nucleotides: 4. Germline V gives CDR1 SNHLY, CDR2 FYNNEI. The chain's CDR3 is CASSAVTGADTQYF. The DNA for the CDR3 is TGTGCCAGCAGTGCGGTGACAGGGGCAGATACGCAGTATTTT.

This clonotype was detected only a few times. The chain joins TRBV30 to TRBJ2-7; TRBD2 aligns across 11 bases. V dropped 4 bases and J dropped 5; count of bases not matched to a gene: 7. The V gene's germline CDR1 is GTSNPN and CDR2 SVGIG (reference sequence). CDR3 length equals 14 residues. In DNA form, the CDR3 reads TGTGCCTGGAATAGCGGGAGGGTAGCAAACGAGCAGTACTTC. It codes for CAWNSGRVANEQYF.

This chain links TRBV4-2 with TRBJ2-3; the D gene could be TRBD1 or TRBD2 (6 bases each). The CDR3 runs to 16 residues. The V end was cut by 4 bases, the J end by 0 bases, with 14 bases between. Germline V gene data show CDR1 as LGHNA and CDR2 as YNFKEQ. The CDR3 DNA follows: TGTGCCAGCAGCCCCTACAGGGACTCTAGCACAGATACGCAGTATTTT. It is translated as CASSPYRDSSTDTQYF.

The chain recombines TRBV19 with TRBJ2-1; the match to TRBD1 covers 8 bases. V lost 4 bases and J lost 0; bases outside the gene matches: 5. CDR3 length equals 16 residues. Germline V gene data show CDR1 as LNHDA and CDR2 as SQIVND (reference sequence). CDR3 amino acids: CASSTRQGSSYNEQFF. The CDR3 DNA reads TGTGCCAGTAGTACCCGACAGGGGAGCTCCTACAATGAGCAGTTCTTC. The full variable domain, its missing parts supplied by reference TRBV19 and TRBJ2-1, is DGGITQSPKYLFRKEGQNVTLSCEQNLNHDAMYWYRQDPGQGLRLIYYSQIVNDFQKGDIAEGYSVSREKKESFPLTVTSAQKNPTAFYLCASSTRQGSSYNEQFFGPGTRLTVL.

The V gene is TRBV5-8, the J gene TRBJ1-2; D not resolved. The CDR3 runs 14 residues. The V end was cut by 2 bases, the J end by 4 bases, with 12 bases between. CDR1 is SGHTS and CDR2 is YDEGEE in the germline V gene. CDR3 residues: CASSLRQTFYGYTF. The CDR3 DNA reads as TGTGCCAGCAGCTTAAGGCAGACTTTCTATGGCTACACCTTC.

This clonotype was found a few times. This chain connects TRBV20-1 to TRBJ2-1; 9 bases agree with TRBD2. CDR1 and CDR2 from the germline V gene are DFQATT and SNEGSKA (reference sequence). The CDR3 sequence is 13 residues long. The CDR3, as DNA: TGCAGCGTTGAAACTAGCGGGCTCAATGAGCAGTTCTTC. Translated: CSVETSGLNEQFF.

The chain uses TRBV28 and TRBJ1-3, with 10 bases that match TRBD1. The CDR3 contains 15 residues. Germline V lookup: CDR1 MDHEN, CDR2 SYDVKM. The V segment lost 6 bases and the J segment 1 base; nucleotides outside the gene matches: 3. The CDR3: CASSRTGGSGNTIYF. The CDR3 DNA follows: TGTGCCAGCAGCCGGACAGGGGGATCTGGAAACACCATATATTTT.

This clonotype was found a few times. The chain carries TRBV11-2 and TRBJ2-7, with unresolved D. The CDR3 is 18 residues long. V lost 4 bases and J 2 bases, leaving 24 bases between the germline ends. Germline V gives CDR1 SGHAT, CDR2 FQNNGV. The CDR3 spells CASSSLRVFRAETYEQYF. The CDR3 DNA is TGTGCCAGCAGCTCCTTACGGGTTTTCCGGGCCGAAACCTACGAGCAGTACTTC.

The CDR3 DNA is TGTGCCAGCAGGGCGAGCTTAGCGGGAGTCAACACCGGGGAGCTGTTTTTT. It is translated as CASRASLAGVNTGELFF. The chain recombines TRBV28 with TRBJ2-2, with TRBD2 matching 9 bases. Germline CDR1 is MDHEN and CDR2 is SYDVKM. The CDR3 has 17 residues. V dropped 6 bases and J dropped 2; count of bases not matched to a gene: 10.

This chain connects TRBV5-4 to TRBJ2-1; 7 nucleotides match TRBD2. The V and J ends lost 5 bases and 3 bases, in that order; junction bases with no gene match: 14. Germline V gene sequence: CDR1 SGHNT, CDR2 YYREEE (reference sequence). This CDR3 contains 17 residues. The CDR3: CASRDDRASGLYNEQFF. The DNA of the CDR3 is TGTGCCAGCAGGGATGATCGGGCTAGCGGTCTCTACAATGAGCAGTTCTTC.

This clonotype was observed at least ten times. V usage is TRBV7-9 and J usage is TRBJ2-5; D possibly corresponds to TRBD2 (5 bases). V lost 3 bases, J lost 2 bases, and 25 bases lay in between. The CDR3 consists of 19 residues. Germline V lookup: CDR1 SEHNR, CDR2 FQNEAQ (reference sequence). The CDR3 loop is CASSFFHPQNTRGQETQYF. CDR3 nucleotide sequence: TGTGCCAGCAGCTTTTTCCACCCCCAAAACACAAGAGGGCAAGAGACCCAGTACTTC.

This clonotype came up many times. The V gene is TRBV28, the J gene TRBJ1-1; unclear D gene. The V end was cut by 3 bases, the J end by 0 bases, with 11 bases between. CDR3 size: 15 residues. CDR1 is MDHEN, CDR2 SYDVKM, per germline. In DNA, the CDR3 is TGTGCCAGCAGTTTCCGTAGAGGCATGAACACTGAAGCTTTCTTT. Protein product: CASSFRRGMNTEAFF.

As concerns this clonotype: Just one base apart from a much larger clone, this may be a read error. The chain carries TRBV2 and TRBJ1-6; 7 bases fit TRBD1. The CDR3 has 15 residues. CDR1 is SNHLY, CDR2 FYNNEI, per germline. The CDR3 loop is CASNERSGGLSPLHF. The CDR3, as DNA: TGTGCCAGCAATGAAAGGTCAGGGGGGCTCTCACCCCTCCACTTT.